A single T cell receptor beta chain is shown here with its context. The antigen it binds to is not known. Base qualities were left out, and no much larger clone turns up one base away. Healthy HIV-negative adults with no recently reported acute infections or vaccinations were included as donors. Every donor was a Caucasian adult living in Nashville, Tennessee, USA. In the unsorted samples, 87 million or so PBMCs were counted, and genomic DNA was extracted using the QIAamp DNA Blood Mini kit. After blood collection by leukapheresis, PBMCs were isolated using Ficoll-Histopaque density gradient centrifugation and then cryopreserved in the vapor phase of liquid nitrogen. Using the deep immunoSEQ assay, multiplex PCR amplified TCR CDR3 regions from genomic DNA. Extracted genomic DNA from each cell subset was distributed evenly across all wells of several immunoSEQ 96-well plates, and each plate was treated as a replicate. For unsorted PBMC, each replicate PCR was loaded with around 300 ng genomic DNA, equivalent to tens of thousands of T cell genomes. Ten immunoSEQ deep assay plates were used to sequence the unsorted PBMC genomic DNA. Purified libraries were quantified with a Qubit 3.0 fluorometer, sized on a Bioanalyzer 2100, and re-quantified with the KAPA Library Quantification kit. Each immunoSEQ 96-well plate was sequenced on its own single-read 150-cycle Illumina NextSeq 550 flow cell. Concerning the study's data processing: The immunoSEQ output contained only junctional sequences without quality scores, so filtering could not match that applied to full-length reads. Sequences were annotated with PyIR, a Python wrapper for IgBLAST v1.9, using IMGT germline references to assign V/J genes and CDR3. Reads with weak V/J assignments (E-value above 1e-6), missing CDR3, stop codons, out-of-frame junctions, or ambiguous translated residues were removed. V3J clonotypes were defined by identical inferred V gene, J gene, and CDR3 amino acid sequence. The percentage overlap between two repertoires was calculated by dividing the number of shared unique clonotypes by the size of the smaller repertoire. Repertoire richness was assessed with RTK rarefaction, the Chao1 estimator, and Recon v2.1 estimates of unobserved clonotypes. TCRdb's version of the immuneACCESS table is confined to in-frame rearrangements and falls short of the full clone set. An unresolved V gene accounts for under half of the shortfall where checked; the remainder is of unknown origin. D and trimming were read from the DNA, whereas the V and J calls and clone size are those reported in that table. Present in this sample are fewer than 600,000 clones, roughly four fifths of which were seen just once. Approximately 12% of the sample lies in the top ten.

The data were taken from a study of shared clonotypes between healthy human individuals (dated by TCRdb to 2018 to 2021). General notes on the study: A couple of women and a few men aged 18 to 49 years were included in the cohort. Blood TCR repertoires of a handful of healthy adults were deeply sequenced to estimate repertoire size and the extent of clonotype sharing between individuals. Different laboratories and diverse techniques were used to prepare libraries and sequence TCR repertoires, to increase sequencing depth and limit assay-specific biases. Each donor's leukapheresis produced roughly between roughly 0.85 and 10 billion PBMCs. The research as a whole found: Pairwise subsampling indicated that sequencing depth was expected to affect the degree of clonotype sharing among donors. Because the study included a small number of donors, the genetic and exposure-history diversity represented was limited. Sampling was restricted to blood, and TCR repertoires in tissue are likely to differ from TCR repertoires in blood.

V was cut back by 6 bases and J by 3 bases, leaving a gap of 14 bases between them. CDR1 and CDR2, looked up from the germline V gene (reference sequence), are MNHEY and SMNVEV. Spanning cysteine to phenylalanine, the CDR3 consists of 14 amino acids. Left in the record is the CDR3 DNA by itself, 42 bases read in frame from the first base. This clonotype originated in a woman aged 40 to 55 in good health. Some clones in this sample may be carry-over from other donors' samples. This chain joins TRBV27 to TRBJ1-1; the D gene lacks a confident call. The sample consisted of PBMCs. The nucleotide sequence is TGTGCCAGCAGAACGGGCCCCGGGGACACTGAAGCTTTCTTT. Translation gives CASRTGPGDTEAFF.